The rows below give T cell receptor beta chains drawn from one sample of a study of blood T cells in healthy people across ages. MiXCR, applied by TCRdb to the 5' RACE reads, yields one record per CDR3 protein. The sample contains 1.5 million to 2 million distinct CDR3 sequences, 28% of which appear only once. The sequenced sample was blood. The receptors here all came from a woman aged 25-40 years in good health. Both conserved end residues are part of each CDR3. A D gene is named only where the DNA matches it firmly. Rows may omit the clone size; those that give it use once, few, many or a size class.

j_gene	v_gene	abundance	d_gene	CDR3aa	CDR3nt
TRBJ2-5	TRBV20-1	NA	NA	CSARDDGVAAETQYF	TGCAGTGCTAGAGATGATGGGGTAGCTGCGGAGACCCAGTACTTC
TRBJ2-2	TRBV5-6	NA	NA	CASSRRDGTGELFF	TGTGCCAGCTCCCGCAGGGATGGGACCGGGGAGCTGTTTTTT
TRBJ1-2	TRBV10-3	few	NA	CAISESKYKDYGYTF	TGTGCCATCAGTGAGTCGAAATATAAGGACTATGGCTACACCTTC
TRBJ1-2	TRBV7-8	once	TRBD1	CASSSGTGRAYGYTF	TGTGCCAGCAGCTCTGGGACAGGGAGGGCCTATGGCTACACCTTC
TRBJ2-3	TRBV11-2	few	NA	CASSLVTGQDTQYF	TGTGCCAGCAGCTTAGTAACAGGGCAAGATACGCAGTATTTT
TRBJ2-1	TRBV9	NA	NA	CASSPTAGASYNGQFF	TGTGCCAGCAGCCCCACAGCGGGTGCCTCCTACAATGGGCAGTTCTTC
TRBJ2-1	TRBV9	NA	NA	CASSVGGDPYNEQFF	TGTGCCAGCAGCGTAGGAGGGGACCCCTACAATGAGCAGTTCTTC
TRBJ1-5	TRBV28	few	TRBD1	CASSGDRGRQPQHF	TGTGCCAGCAGTGGGGACAGGGGGAGGCAGCCCCAGCATTTT
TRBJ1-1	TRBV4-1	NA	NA	CASSTHIWGEEIVNPCKVNTEAFF	TGCGCCAGCAGCACGCACATTTGGGGGGAGGAAATTGTCAACCCCTGTAAAGTGAACACTGAAGCTTTCTTT
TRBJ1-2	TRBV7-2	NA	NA	CASSPVEGSGYTF	TGTGCCAGCAGCCCCGTCGAAGGAAGTGGCTACACCTTC
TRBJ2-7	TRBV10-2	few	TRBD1	CAKPGQNSSTSYEQYF	TGCGCCAAGCCGGGACAGAACTCTTCTACGAGCTACGAGCAGTACTTC
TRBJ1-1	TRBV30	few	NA	CAWNKAMNTEAFF	TGTGCCTGGAATAAGGCAATGAACACTGAAGCTTTCTTT
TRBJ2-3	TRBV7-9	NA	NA	CASRAGSGGTDTQYF	TGTGCCAGCCGCGCTGGGTCAGGGGGCACAGATACGCAGTATTTT
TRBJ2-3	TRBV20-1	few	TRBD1	CSARNSGQGGGSDTQYF	TGCAGTGCTAGAAATTCGGGACAGGGTGGGGGATCAGATACGCAGTATTTT
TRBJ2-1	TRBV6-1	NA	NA	CASRSGASEDEQFF	TGTGCCAGCAGGTCGGGGGCCTCGGAGGATGAGCAGTTCTTC
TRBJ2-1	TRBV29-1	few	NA	CSVEDSYEQFF	TGCAGCGTTGAAGACTCGTATGAGCAGTTCTTC
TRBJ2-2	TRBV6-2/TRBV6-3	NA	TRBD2	CASSYWTSGGLNTGELFF	TGTGCCAGCAGTTATTGGACTAGCGGGGGTCTCAACACCGGGGAGCTGTTTTTT
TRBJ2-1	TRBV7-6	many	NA	CASSSGGGTTHNEQFF	TGTGCCAGCAGCTCGGGGGGCGGGACGACTCACAATGAGCAGTTCTTC
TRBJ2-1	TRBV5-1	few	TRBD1	CASSEGTGSNEQFF	TGCGCCAGCAGCGAAGGGACAGGGTCCAATGAGCAGTTCTTC
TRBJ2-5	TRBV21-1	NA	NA	CASSKVNSGDTQETQYF	TGTGCCAGCAGCAAGGTTAATAGCGGGGATACGCAAGAGACCCAGTACTTC
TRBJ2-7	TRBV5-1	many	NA	CASSLVQLDMGPEQYF	TGCGCCAGCAGCTTGGTACAGTTGGACATGGGACCCGAGCAGTACTTC
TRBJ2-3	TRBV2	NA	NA	CASKRLVQETDTQYF	TGTGCCAGCAAAAGACTAGTCCAGGAGACAGATACGCAGTATTTT
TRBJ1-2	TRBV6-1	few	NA	CASADYGYTF	TGTGCCAGCGCTGACTATGGCTACACCTTC
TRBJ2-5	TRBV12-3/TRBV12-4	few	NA	CASSLGGQNETQYF	TGTGCCAGCAGTTTAGGGGGGCAGAATGAGACCCAGTACTTC
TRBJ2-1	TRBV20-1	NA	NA	CSAPLGPQTYNEQFF	TGCAGTGCACCCCTGGGGCCTCAAACCTACAATGAGCAGTTCTTC
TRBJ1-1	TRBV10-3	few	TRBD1	CAISDLQGYPEAFF	TGTGCCATCAGTGACTTACAGGGGTATCCTGAAGCTTTCTTT
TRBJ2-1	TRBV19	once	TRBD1	CASRTTGGAEQFF	TGTGCCAGTAGAACAACAGGGGGAGCTGAGCAGTTCTTC
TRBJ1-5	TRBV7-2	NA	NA	CASSSALGVRPQHF	TGTGCCAGCAGCTCAGCCCTGGGCGTTCGGCCCCAGCATTTT
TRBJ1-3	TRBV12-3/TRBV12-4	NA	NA	CASSFGGPGNTIYF	TGTGCCAGCAGTTTCGGGGGGCCTGGAAACACCATATATTTT
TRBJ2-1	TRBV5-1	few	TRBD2	CASRVTSGGSGEQFF	TGCGCCAGCAGAGTCACTAGCGGGGGGTCAGGTGAGCAGTTCTTC
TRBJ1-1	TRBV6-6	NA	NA	CASRQQILGSTEAFF	TGTGCCAGCCGGCAACAAATCTTGGGTAGTACTGAAGCTTTCTTT
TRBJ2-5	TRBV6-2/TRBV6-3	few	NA	CASSIGGPQETQYF	TGTGCCAGCAGTATCGGAGGACCCCAAGAGACCCAGTACTTC
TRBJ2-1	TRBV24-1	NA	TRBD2	CAMGGGTSVDEQFF	TGTGCCATGGGGGGAGGGACCTCAGTCGATGAGCAGTTCTTC
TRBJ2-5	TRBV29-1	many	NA	CSVAPRYQETQYF	TGCAGCGTTGCCCCCCGGTACCAAGAGACCCAGTACTTC
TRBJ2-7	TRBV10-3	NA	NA	CAISGGGSSCEQYF	TGTGCCATCAGTGGTGGTGGTTCGTCCTGCGAGCAGTACTTC
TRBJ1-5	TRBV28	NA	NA	CASKPHGASNQPQHF	TGTGCCAGCAAACCTCACGGGGCTAGCAATCAGCCCCAGCATTTT
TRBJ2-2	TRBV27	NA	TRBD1	CASSSRDRTLNTGELFF	TGTGCCAGCAGTTCCCGGGACAGGACCTTGAACACCGGGGAGCTGTTTTTT
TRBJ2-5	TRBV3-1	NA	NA	CASSPLGGGEVTQYF	TGTGCCAGCAGCCCTCTCGGAGGCGGGGAGGTGACCCAGTACTTC
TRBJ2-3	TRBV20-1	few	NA	CSAREEGSGTDTQYF	TGCAGTGCTAGAGAAGAGGGATCCGGCACAGATACGCAGTATTTT
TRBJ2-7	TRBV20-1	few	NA	CSASASPGDEQYF	TGCAGTGCTAGTGCTTCCCCGGGCGATGAGCAGTACTTC